The rows below give T cell receptor beta chains drawn from one sample of a study of beta chain features in type 1 diabetes. Some clones are missing from TCRdb's copy, which holds only in-frame ones; the method was immunoSEQ multiplex PCR. The sample has 350,000 to 450,000 clones; about 15% are singletons. The sample consisted of naive CD4+ T cells from blood. All receptors come from a woman under 30 in good health. Each CDR3 is given with its conserved first and last residue. A D gene is named only where the DNA matches it firmly. Size is omitted from some rows. Given values are once, few, many or a class for expanded clones.

TRBV15,TRBD1,NA,TRBJ2-2,TGTGCCACCAGTCGAGACAGGGGGTCCACCGGGGAGCTGTTTTTT,CATSRDRGSTGELFF
TRBV30,NA,NA,TRBJ1-2,TGTGCCTGGAGTGAACGGTACTATGGCTACACCTTC,CAWSERYYGYTF
TRBV7-3,TRBD2,few,TRBJ2-1,TGTGCCAGCAGCTTAACCCCTCGAGCGGGAGTAGGTTACAATGAGCAGTTCTTC,CASSLTPRAGVGYNEQFF
TRBV29-1,TRBD1,few,TRBJ2-7,TGCAGCGCTGTCCCGGGGACAGGGGGTAATGGGCAGTACTTC,CSAVPGTGGNGQYF
TRBV30,NA,few,TRBJ1-2,TGTGCCTGGAGTGTACTAGAGGGCGGTTATGGCTACACCTTC,CAWSVLEGGYGYTF
TRBV9,TRBD2,few,TRBJ2-2,TGTGCCAGCAGCGTCAATACCCGAACCGGGACTAGCGGGAGTACCGGGGAGCTGTTTTTT,CASSVNTRTGTSGSTGELFF
TRBV7-2,NA,NA,TRBJ2-1,TGTGCCAGCAGCTTAGCGCGGGGACTCGAGCAGTTCTTC,CASSLARGLEQFF
TRBV7-2,TRBD2,NA,TRBJ2-2,TGTGCCAGCAGCTACCTAGCGGGCGGAACCGGGGAGCTGTTTTTT,CASSYLAGGTGELFF
TRBV6-1,NA,NA,TRBJ2-6,TGTGCCAGCAGCGCTCTATACTCTGGGGCCAACGTCCTGACTTTC,CASSALYSGANVLTF
TRBV5-1,TRBD2,NA,TRBJ2-1,TGCGCCAGCAGCCCTGGGACTAGCGGGAGCAATGAGCAGTTCTTC,CASSPGTSGSNEQFF
TRBV29-1,TRBD1,NA,TRBJ1-2,TGCAGCGCTGGACAGGGGAATGACTATGGCTACACCTTC,CSAGQGNDYGYTF
TRBV5-5,TRBD2,few,TRBJ2-3,TGTGCCAGCAGCTGGGGGGGTAGCACAGATACGCAGTATTTT,CASSWGGSTDTQYF
TRBV29-1,TRBD2,NA,TRBJ2-1,TGCAGCGTTGCGAGAGCGGGAGGAACCTACAATGAGCAGTTCTTC,CSVARAGGTYNEQFF
TRBV5-6,TRBD1,few,TRBJ1-2,TGTGCCAGCAGCTTGGGGGGCAGGGGGCTGAGTGGCTACACCTTC,CASSLGGRGLSGYTF
TRBV30,TRBD2,NA,TRBJ2-5,TGTGCCTTGGGGTCGGGGGGGAATCTAGTCGGGGAGACCCAGTACTTC,CALGSGGNLVGETQYF
TRBV30,TRBD1,NA,TRBJ2-3,TGTGCCTGGAGCTTACAGGGGACAGATACGCAGTATTTT,CAWSLQGTDTQYF
TRBV9,TRBD1,NA,TRBJ1-1,TGTGCCAGCAGCGCAGGACAGGCTCCCATGAACACTGAAGCTTTCTTT,CASSAGQAPMNTEAFF